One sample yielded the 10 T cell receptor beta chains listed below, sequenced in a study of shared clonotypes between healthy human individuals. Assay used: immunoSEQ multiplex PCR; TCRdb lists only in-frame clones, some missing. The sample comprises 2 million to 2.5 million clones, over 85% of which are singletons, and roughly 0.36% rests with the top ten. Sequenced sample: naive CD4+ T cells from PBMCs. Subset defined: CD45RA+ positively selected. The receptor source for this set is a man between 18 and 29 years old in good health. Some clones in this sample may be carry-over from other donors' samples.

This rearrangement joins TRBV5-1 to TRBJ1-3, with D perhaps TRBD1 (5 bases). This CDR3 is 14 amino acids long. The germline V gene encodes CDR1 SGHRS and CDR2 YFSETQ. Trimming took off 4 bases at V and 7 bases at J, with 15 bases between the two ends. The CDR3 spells CASSLDSAFNTIYF. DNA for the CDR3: TGCGCCAGCAGCCTCGACAGTGCCTTCAACACCATATATTTT.

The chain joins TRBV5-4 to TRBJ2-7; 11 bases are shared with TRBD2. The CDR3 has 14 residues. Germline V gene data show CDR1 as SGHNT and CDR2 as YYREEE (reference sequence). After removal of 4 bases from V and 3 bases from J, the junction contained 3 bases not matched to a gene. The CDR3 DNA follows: TGTGCCAGCAGCGTAACTAGCGGGAGCTACGAGCAGTACTTC. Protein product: CASSVTSGSYEQYF.

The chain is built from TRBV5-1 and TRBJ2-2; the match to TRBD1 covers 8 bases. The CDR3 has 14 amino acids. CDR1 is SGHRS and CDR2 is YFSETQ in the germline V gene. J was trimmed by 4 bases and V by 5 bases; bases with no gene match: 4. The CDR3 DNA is TGCGCCAGCAGAGGACAGGGTAGCACCGGGGAGCTGTTTTTT. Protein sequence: CASRGQGSTGELFF.

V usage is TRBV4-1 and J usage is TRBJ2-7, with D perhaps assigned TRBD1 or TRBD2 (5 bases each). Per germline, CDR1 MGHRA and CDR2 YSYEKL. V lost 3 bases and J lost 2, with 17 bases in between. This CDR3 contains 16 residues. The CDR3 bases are TGCGCCAGCAGCCAGAGCGCGGCCGGGACCACCTACGAGCAGTACTTC. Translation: CASSQSAAGTTYEQYF.

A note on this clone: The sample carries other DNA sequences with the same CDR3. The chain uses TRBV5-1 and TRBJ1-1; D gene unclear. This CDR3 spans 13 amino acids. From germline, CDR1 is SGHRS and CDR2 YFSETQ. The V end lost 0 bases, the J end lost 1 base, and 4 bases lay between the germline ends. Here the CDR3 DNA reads TGCGCCAGCAGCTTGGGGACGAACACTGAAGCTTTCTTT. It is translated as CASSLGTNTEAFF.

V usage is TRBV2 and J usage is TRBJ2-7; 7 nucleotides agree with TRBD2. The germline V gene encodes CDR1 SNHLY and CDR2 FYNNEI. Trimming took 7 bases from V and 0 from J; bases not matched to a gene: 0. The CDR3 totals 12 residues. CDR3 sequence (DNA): TGTGCCAGCAAGCGGGACTCCTACGAGCAGTACTTC. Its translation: CASKRDSYEQYF.

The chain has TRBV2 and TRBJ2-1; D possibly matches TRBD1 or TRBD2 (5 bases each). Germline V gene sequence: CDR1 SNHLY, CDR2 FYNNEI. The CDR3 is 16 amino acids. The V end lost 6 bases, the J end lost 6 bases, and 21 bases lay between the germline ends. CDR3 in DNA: TGTGCCAGCAGGGTTGCCGGGACCCCGAGGCCCAATGAGCAGTTCTTC. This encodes CASRVAGTPRPNEQFF. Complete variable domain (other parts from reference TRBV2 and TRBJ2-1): EPEVTQTPSHQVTQMGQEVILRCVPISNHLYFYWYRQILGQKVEFLVSFYNNEISEKSEIFDDQFSVERPDGSNFTLKIRSTKLEDSAMYFCASRVAGTPRPNEQFFGPGTRLTVL.

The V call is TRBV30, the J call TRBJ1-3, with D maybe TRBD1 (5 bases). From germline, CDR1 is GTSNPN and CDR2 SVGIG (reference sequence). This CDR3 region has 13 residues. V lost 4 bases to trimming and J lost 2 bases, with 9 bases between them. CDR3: CAWTGHPGNTIYF. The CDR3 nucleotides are TGTGCCTGGACCGGACACCCTGGAAACACCATATATTTT.

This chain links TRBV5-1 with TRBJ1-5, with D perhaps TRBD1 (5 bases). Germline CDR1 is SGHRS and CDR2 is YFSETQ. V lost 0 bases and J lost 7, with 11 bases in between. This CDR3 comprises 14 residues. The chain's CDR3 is CASSLAGGMQPQHF. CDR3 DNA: TGCGCCAGCAGCTTGGCCGGGGGGATGCAGCCCCAGCATTTT.

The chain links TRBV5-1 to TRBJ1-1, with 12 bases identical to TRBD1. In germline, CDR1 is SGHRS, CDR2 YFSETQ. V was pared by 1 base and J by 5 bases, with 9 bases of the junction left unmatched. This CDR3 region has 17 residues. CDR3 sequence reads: CASSLRGTGGAETEAFF. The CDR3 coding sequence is TGCGCCAGCAGCTTGCGCGGGACAGGGGGCGCGGAGACTGAAGCTTTCTTT.